This TCR beta chain stems from a study of OX40 agonist ivuxolimab in advanced cancers. TCRdb's table, derived via immunoSEQ multiplex PCR, lists solely in-frame clones and lacks some. Of more than 55,000 clones in the sample, roughly 90% were seen once. From germline, CDR1 is LNHNV and CDR2 YYDKDF (reference sequence). This CDR3 is 14 amino acids long. The ends lost 9 bases at V and 8 bases at J; junction bases unmatched: 13. The V gene is TRBV15, the J gene TRBJ1-5, with 7 bases that match TRBD1. The specimen comprised CD4+ or CD8+ T cells sorted from blood, sampled in a trial of the OX40 agonist ivuxolimab. This clonotype was obtained from an adult with an advanced solid tumor such as melanoma, head and neck, liver or kidney cancer. CDR3 in DNA: TGTGCCACTTCCCGACAGGGAAGTAGTGAGCCCCAGCATTTT. Its translation: CATSRQGSSEPQHF.